This T cell receptor (beta chain) was recorded in a study of T cells in Graves' hyperthyroidism and ophthalmopathy. The study's findings and limits: Most thyroid clonotypes expanded above 0.001 appeared in blood too.

TCR beta CDR3 sequences were amplified from RNA transcripts. TCR CDR3 underwent first-round RT-PCR with the HTBI primer set. TCRdb reprocessed the multiplex PCR reads with MiXCR, giving one entry per CDR3 protein. In the table there are 300,000 to 450,000 distinct CDR3 sequences, approximately 12% of which are singletons. CDR3 length: 13 amino acids. Hyperthyroidism, newly diagnosed and lasting under 2 months, affected patients aged 18 to 65. Diagnosis relied on clinical symptoms, serum thyroxine and TRAb, thyroid ultrasound and orbital computed tomography. Out of over 7.5 ml of fresh peripheral blood came the PBMCs. Only a few counts were recorded for this clonotype. Its antigen is not identified. At one of its ends the junction is not consistent with the germline gene, which may arise from a read error.

The clonotype originates from a man between 25 and 39 years old with Graves' hyperthyroidism that later progressed to Graves' ophthalmopathy. J is TRBJ1-5 and V is TRBV12-3 or TRBV12-4; D unresolved. Sequenced: blood. The CDR3 loop reads CASSFAHNQPQHF. The CDR3 coding sequence is TGTGCCAGCAGTTTTGCACACAATCAACCCCAGCATTTT.